The 25 T cell receptor beta chains listed next were all sequenced from one sample in a study of blood T cell repertoires in COVID-19. Clones were sequenced by immunoSEQ multiplex PCR, and TCRdb holds only the in-frame ones, with some missing. The sample has hundreds of thousands of clones; 80% to 85% are singletons. Sequenced material: PBMCs or T cells enriched from blood (not recorded which). All receptors derive from a woman aged 40-49 years who had recovered from COVID-19.

This chain connects TRBV9 to TRBJ2-3; 10 bases align to TRBD2. Per germline, CDR1 SGDLS and CDR2 YYNGEE. The CDR3 covers 12 residues. The J segment lost 10 bases and the V segment lost 2 bases, leaving 1 base of the junction unmatched. CDR3 region: CASSVGTSAQYF. The CDR3 coding sequence is TGTGCCAGCAGCGTCGGGACTAGCGCGCAGTATTTT.

The J gene is TRBJ2-7, the V gene TRBV19, with a weak D call TRBD1 (5 bases). V shed 5 bases and J shed 2 bases, with 13 bases lying between them. Germline loops: CDR1 LNHDA, CDR2 SQIVND (reference sequence). The CDR3 contains 14 residues. Here the CDR3 DNA reads TGTGCCAGTAGTCCCTACCGACAGACCTACGAGCAGTACTTC. Its translation: CASSPYRQTYEQYF.

The CDR3: CASSIDRGNGYTF. CDR3 sequence (DNA): TGTGCCAGCAGTATTGACCGGGGGAATGGCTACACCTTC. The chain employs TRBV7-9 and TRBJ1-2, with a weak D call TRBD1 (5 bases). This CDR3 is 13 amino acids long. V was shortened by 6 bases and J by 6 bases, with 14 bases between the two germline ends. CDR1 is SEHNR and CDR2 is FQNEAQ in the germline V gene (reference sequence).

This chain joins TRBV2 and TRBJ1-1; no reliable D call. Germline loops: CDR1 SNHLY, CDR2 FYNNEI. Trimming shortened V by 6 bases and J by 1 base, and 9 bases separated the two germline ends. The CDR3 has 13 residues. CDR3 nucleotide sequence: TGTGCCAGCAGGGAGGGAAGGAACACTGAAGCTTTCTTT. This gives the protein CASREGRNTEAFF.

The CDR3 here is CASEQGATEAFF. DNA for the CDR3: TGTGCCAGTGAACAGGGGGCAACTGAAGCTTTCTTT. This rearrangement joins TRBV2 to TRBJ1-1; 9 nucleotides align to TRBD1. Germline CDR1 is SNHLY and CDR2 is FYNNEI. V lost 9 bases and J lost 5; bases outside the gene matches: 4. There are 12 residues in the CDR3.

V usage is TRBV19 and J usage is TRBJ2-1, with D possibly matching TRBD2 (6 bases). The CDR3 has 16 amino acids. Germline CDR1 and CDR2: LNHDA and SQIVND (reference sequence). Trimming took 7 bases from V and 3 from J, leaving 19 bases between them. CDR3 in DNA: TGTGCCAGTACACCTACCCGGGAGAACCTCTACAATGAGCAGTTCTTC. This gives the protein CASTPTRENLYNEQFF.

V gene TRBV5-1 combines with J gene TRBJ1-4, with 12 positions matching TRBD1. V dropped 4 bases and J dropped 5; count of bases not matched to a gene: 6. Germline-derived CDR1 and CDR2 are SGHRS and YFSETQ. The CDR3 contains 16 residues. The CDR3 DNA follows: TGCGCCAGCAGCGCCGGGACAGGGGGCTCAAATGAAAAACTGTTTTTT. Translating gives CASSAGTGGSNEKLFF.

The CDR3 bases are TGTGCCAGCAGCTTAGCGCAGACAGGGAACTATGGCTACACCTTC. The encoded protein is CASSLAQTGNYGYTF. The chain combines TRBV7-2 with TRBJ1-2, with TRBD1 identical over 7 bases. The CDR3 spans 15 residues. Germline CDR1 is SGHTA and CDR2 is FQGNSA. Trimming at V came to 0 bases and at J to 2 bases, leaving 3 bases not matched to a gene.

The V gene is TRBV7-2, the J gene TRBJ1-6; D not resolved. The CDR3 is 13 residues long. Trimming left V 6 bases short and J 0 bases short, with 3 bases between. The germline CDR1 and CDR2 sequences are SGHTA and FQGNSA. The CDR3 spells CASSYSYNSPLHF. The DNA for the CDR3 is TGTGCCAGCAGTTACTCCTATAATTCACCCCTCCACTTT. The full variable domain, its missing parts supplied by reference TRBV7-2 and TRBJ1-6, is GAGVSQSPSNKVTEKGKDVELRCDPISGHTALYWYRQSLGQGLEFLIYFQGNSAPDKSGLPSDRFSAERTGGSVSTLTIQRTQQEDSAVYLCASSYSYNSPLHFGNGTRLTVT.

The chain combines TRBV7-9 with TRBJ1-3; D is unclear. The CDR3 runs 13 residues. Trimming removed 5 bases at V and 4 bases at J, with 9 bases between. CDR1 SEHNR and CDR2 FQNEAQ come from the germline V gene (reference sequence). CDR3 amino acids: CASSPSGGNTIYF. The CDR3 DNA reads as TGTGCCAGCAGCCCCTCCGGGGGAAACACCATATATTTT.

The chain is built from TRBV19 and TRBJ2-2; D is uncertain. CDR1 is LNHDA and CDR2 is SQIVND in the germline V gene (reference sequence). With 0 bases removed from V and 5 bases from J, the gap between germline ends came to 10 bases. CDR3 length: 15 residues. CDR3 nucleotides: TGTGCCAGTAGTATAGAACCTACCCCAACCGGGGAGCTGTTTTTT. Translation: CASSIEPTPTGELFF.

The table lists this clone with a count of one. The J gene is TRBJ1-4, the V gene TRBV11-2; D may be TRBD1 (6 bases). Germline CDR1 reads SGHAT; CDR2 reads FQNNGV. There are 13 residues in the CDR3. V was pared by 2 bases and J by 8 bases, with 9 bases between. CDR3 in DNA: TGTGCCAGCAGCTTACCAACAGGGGAAAAACTGTTTTTT. Translating it yields CASSLPTGEKLFF. Using reference TRBV11-2 and TRBJ1-4 for the parts outside the CDR3, the full variable domain is EAGVAQSPRYKIIEKRQSVAFWCNPISGHATLYWYQQILGQGPKLLIQFQNNGVVDDSQLPKDRFSAERLKGVDSTLKIQPAKLEDSAVYLCASSLPTGEKLFFGSGTQLSVL.

The chain uses TRBV7-2 and TRBJ1-1; the D gene is possibly TRBD1 (6 bases). V was clipped by 4 bases and J by 8 bases, with 8 bases between them. This CDR3 spans 11 amino acids. The germline gives CDR1 SGHTA, CDR2 FQGNSA. The DNA for the CDR3 is TGTGCCAGCAGCTGGGGGACAGAAGCTTTCTTT. As protein: CASSWGTEAFF.

This clone was counted a few times. CDR3: CAIGRQGTNTEAFF. In nucleotides, the CDR3 is TGTGCCATCGGCCGACAGGGAACTAACACTGAAGCTTTCTTT. The chain couples TRBV10-3 to TRBJ1-1; 7 bases fit TRBD1. The CDR3 is made up of 14 amino acids. Germline V gene data show CDR1 as ENHRY and CDR2 as SYGVKD. After removal of 8 bases from V and 2 bases from J, the junction contained 8 bases not matched to a gene.

This sequence joins TRBV15 and TRBJ1-2; TRBD1 aligns across 7 bases. Losses at the gene ends were 3 bases for V and 0 bases for J; bases not matched to a gene: 10. CDR3 length: 17 residues. Germline V CDR1 and CDR2: LNHNV, YYDKDF (reference sequence). Written as DNA, the CDR3 is TGTGCCACCAGCAGCCCGGACAGGAAAGGAGCTAACTATGGCTACACCTTC. Encoded protein: CATSSPDRKGANYGYTF.

The chain couples TRBV4-1 to TRBJ1-1; D not certain. The CDR3 has 15 amino acids. Trimming left V 0 bases short and J 0 bases short, with 8 bases between. Germline V CDR1 and CDR2: MGHRA, YSYEKL. Here the CDR3 DNA reads TGCGCCAGCAGCCAAGAGGTCACGGTGAACACTGAAGCTTTCTTT. It specifies CASSQEVTVNTEAFF.

The chain employs TRBV5-1 and TRBJ2-5, with D possibly matching TRBD2 (5 bases). The CDR3 runs 15 residues. V was trimmed by 4 bases and J by 2 bases, leaving 15 bases between them. The germline gives CDR1 SGHRS, CDR2 YFSETQ. The CDR3 DNA sequence: TGCGCCAGCAGCAATGGACTGGCTCCACAAGAGACCCAGTACTTC. It is translated as CASSNGLAPQETQYF.

The J gene is TRBJ1-2, the V gene TRBV19; 7 nucleotides agree with TRBD1. V shed 4 bases and J 2 bases; nucleotides not matched to a gene: 10. Germline V gene lookup returns CDR1 LNHDA and CDR2 SQIVND (reference sequence). The CDR3 length is 16 residues. CDR3 nucleotide sequence: TGTGCCAGTAGTACCTCCCGGTTGGGACAGAACTATGGCTACACCTTC. Translating gives CASSTSRLGQNYGYTF.

The chain carries TRBV11-3 and TRBJ2-3, with D possibly TRBD2 on 5 matching bases. Deletions cut 1 base from V and 2 bases from J, with 13 bases between. Per germline, CDR1 SGHNT and CDR2 YENEEA. The CDR3 has 16 residues. CDR3 sequence reads: CASSLGELANTDTQYF. The CDR3 coding sequence is TGTGCCAGCAGCTTAGGGGAGCTGGCCAACACAGATACGCAGTATTTT.

The chain combines TRBV4-1 with TRBJ2-3, with 13 bases matching TRBD2. The CDR3 totals 18 residues. After removal of 4 bases from V and 2 bases from J, the junction contained 9 bases not matched to a gene. CDR1 is MGHRA, CDR2 YSYEKL, per germline. In DNA, the CDR3 is TGCGCCAGCAGCCCAAGGGGACTAGCGGGACTGCACACAGATACGCAGTATTTT. This codes for CASSPRGLAGLHTDTQYF.

The chain recombines TRBV6-1 with TRBJ1-5; D is perhaps TRBD1 (5 bases). Deletions cut 0 bases from V and 5 bases from J, with 17 bases between. Germline V gene lookup returns CDR1 MNHNS and CDR2 SASEGT. This CDR3 comprises 17 residues. The CDR3 coding sequence is TGTGCCAGCAGTGAAGCATTTGGAAGCGGGGGAGATCAGCCCCAGCATTTT. Amino acids: CASSEAFGSGGDQPQHF.

The rearrangement uses TRBV7-9 and TRBJ2-2; D not certain. Trimming cost V 8 bases and J 4 bases, with 17 bases left between them. The length of the CDR3 is 15 residues. Looked up from germline, CDR1 is SEHNR and CDR2 is FQNEAQ (reference sequence). The CDR3 here is CASLLEETRTGELFF. The CDR3 DNA is TGTGCCAGCCTTCTAGAGGAGACCCGCACCGGGGAGCTGTTTTTT.

The chain has TRBV10-1 and TRBJ2-3; D is possibly TRBD1 (6 bases). CDR1 and CDR2 (germline): WNHNN, SYGVQD (reference sequence). The CDR3 contains 15 residues. Trimming shortened V by 10 bases and J by 4 bases, and 21 bases separated the two germline ends. CDR3 sequence: CATLPRGYSSDTQYF. The DNA of the CDR3 is TGCGCCACTCTACCAAGGGGGTACTCCTCAGATACGCAGTATTTT.

The chain joins TRBV11-3 to TRBJ1-2, with D perhaps matching TRBD1 (6 bases). The V end lost 5 bases, the J end lost 7 bases, and 11 bases lay between the germline ends. Germline-derived CDR1 and CDR2 are SGHNT and YENEEA. The CDR3 sequence is 12 residues long. CDR3 sequence reads: CASSPRGGGYTF. Here the CDR3 DNA reads TGTGCCAGCAGCCCACGAGGGGGTGGCTACACCTTC.

The rearrangement uses TRBV19 and TRBJ2-1; 11 bases match TRBD2. Germline loops: CDR1 LNHDA, CDR2 SQIVND (reference sequence). This CDR3 contains 19 residues. V dropped 0 bases and J dropped 5; count of bases not matched to a gene: 12. The CDR3 DNA reads as TGTGCCAGTAGTATAGATCCCCCCGGTAGCGGGAGGGCCAACAATGAGCAGTTCTTC. It translates to CASSIDPPGSGRANNEQFF.